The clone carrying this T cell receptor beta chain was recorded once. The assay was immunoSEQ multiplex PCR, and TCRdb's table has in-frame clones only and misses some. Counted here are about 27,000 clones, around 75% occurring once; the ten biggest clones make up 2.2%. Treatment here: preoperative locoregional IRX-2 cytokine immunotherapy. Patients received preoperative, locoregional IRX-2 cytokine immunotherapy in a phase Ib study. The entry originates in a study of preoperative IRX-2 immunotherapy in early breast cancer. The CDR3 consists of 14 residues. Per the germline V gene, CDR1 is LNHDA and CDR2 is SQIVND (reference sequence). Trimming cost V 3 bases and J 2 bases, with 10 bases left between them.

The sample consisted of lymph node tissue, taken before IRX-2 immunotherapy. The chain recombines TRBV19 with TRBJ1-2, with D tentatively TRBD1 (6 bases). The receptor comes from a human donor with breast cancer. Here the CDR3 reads CASSISTGNYGYTF. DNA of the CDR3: TGTGCCAGTAGTATCTCGACAGGAAACTATGGCTACACCTTC.